The 13 T cell receptor beta chains below come from one sample, sequenced in a study of blood T cell repertoires in COVID-19. Profiled with immunoSEQ multiplex PCR; TCRdb holds only in-frame clones, not every one. There are roughly 180,000 clones in the sample; 70% to 80% occur only once, and roughly 8% lies in the top ten. Source material: peripheral blood. The receptors derive from a woman aged 55-70 years with COVID-19, enrolled during active disease.

Only a few counts were recorded for this clone. V usage is TRBV10-3 and J usage is TRBJ2-2; D uncertain. Germline CDR1 ENHRY, CDR2 SYGVKD. The CDR3 runs to 13 residues. The V and J ends lost 4 bases and 4 bases respectively, with 7 bases between them. CDR3 coding DNA: TGTGCCATCAGTGGAGCCCTCACCGGGGAGCTGTTTTTT. Translated: CAISGALTGELFF.

The chain has TRBV27 and TRBJ2-2, with 8 bases aligning to TRBD1. This CDR3 contains 16 residues. J lost 3 bases, V lost 5 bases, and 8 bases had no gene match. The germline V gene has CDR1 MNHEY and CDR2 SMNVEV (reference sequence). In DNA form, the CDR3 reads TGTGCCAGCAGTCTACGGGCAGGGGGCTACACCGGGGAGCTGTTTTTT. This translates into CASSLRAGGYTGELFF.

The rearrangement links TRBV4-2 to TRBJ2-1, with 10 bases lining up with TRBD2. V lost 4 bases, J lost 8 bases, and 8 bases stayed unmatched. The germline CDR1 and CDR2 sequences are LGHNA and YNFKEQ. The CDR3 has 15 amino acids. In DNA, the CDR3 is TGTGCCAGCAGCCCGCTGTCTAGCGGGAGATATGAGCAGTTCTTC. It yields the protein CASSPLSSGRYEQFF.

In this sample, this clone turned up once. This rearrangement joins TRBV6-2 or TRBV6-3 to TRBJ2-7; 8 bases line up with TRBD1. This CDR3 contains 15 residues. From germline, CDR1 is MNHEY and CDR2 SVGEGT. The J segment lost 5 bases and the V segment lost 2 bases, leaving 8 bases of the junction unmatched. The CDR3 protein is CASSYGQGGFHEQYV. DNA of the CDR3: TGTGCCAGCAGTTACGGACAGGGAGGCTTCCACGAGCAGTACGTC.

With regard to this clone: This specimen includes other DNA sequences encoding the same CDR3. This chain connects TRBV5-1 to TRBJ2-3; 12 bases fit TRBD2. Trimming cost V 3 bases and J 3 bases; bases outside gene matches: 2. The CDR3 loop spans 15 amino acids. The V gene's germline CDR1 is SGHRS and CDR2 YFSETQ. CDR3 sequence reads: CASSSGLAGTDTQYF. For the CDR3, the DNA is TGCGCCAGCAGCTCTGGACTAGCGGGAACAGATACGCAGTATTTT.

This clone was counted only a few times. The V call is TRBV9, the J call TRBJ2-1; 13 bases align to TRBD2. Germline loops: CDR1 SGDLS, CDR2 YYNGEE. J gave up 2 bases and V 4 bases, and 9 bases lay outside the gene matches. The length of the CDR3 is 18 residues. The CDR3 reads CASSLRTSGSRTYNEQFF. The CDR3 DNA follows: TGTGCCAGCAGCCTACGGACTAGCGGGAGTAGGACCTACAATGAGCAGTTCTTC.

The genes are TRBV6-4 and TRBJ2-7; no clear D gene. In germline, CDR1 is MRHNA, CDR2 SNTAGT. The ends were cut back, 0 bases at V and 2 bases at J, with 20 bases in the middle. This CDR3 has 18 amino acids. The CDR3 protein is CASSDSIGGSPSPYEQYV. The CDR3 nucleotides read TGTGCCAGCAGTGACTCGATCGGCGGTAGTCCTTCCCCCTACGAGCAGTACGTC.

The gene calls are TRBV7-3 and TRBJ1-1; 7 positions agree with TRBD1. Trimming removed 3 bases from V and 6 bases from J; junction bases left unmatched: 4. CDR3 length: 13 residues. The germline gives CDR1 SGHTA, CDR2 FQGTGA. In DNA form, the CDR3 reads TGTGCCAGCAGCTTGGACGGACAGGCTGAAGCTTTCTTT. Translation gives CASSLDGQAEAFF.

This chain connects TRBV9 to TRBJ2-7; D is possibly TRBD2 (7 bases). CDR1 SGDLS and CDR2 YYNGEE come from the germline V gene. CDR3 length: 18 amino acids. Trimming took off 5 bases at V and 7 bases at J, with 31 bases between the two ends. CDR3 in DNA: TGTGCCAGCAGTAGAAGTCTGGGTGGCGCGGGGGCACCGGGGGAGCAGTACTTC. Translated, it gives CASSRSLGGAGAPGEQYF.

The V and J genes are TRBV19 and TRBJ1-1; the D is unclear. There are 13 residues in the CDR3. CDR1 is LNHDA and CDR2 is SQIVND in the germline V gene (reference sequence). V gave up 5 bases and J gave up 2 bases, with 9 bases separating them. The CDR3 DNA sequence: TGTGCCAGTAGTGGTCCAGGAAACACTGAAGCTTTCTTT. Translating it yields CASSGPGNTEAFF.

This clone was counted between two and nine times. This sequence joins TRBV5-1 and TRBJ1-1, with no clear D. The CDR3 spans 15 residues. The germline gives CDR1 SGHRS, CDR2 YFSETQ. V lost 2 bases and J 5 bases, leaving 16 bases between the germline ends. The CDR3 region is CASSFSLQMGTEAFF. DNA for the CDR3: TGCGCCAGCAGCTTCAGTTTACAGATGGGTACTGAAGCTTTCTTT.

The J gene is TRBJ2-7, the V gene TRBV6-5, with 7 bases matching TRBD2. Germline CDR1 and CDR2: MNHEY and SVGAGI. The trim removed 6 bases at V and 2 bases at J, leaving 7 bases unmatched. The CDR3 has 14 amino acids. CDR3 nucleotide sequence: TGTGCCAGCAGCCCCGGGACTACCCCCTACGAGCAGTACGTC. It translates to CASSPGTTPYEQYV.

This sequence joins TRBV7-9 and TRBJ2-5; 13 bases match TRBD2. The J segment lost 5 bases and the V segment lost 4 bases, leaving 7 bases of the junction unmatched. The V gene's germline CDR1 is SEHNR and CDR2 FQNEAQ (reference sequence). The CDR3 is 16 amino acids. The CDR3 protein is CASSSLLAGGRETQYF. CDR3 bases: TGTGCCAGCAGCTCACTACTAGCGGGAGGGAGGGAGACCCAGTACTTC.